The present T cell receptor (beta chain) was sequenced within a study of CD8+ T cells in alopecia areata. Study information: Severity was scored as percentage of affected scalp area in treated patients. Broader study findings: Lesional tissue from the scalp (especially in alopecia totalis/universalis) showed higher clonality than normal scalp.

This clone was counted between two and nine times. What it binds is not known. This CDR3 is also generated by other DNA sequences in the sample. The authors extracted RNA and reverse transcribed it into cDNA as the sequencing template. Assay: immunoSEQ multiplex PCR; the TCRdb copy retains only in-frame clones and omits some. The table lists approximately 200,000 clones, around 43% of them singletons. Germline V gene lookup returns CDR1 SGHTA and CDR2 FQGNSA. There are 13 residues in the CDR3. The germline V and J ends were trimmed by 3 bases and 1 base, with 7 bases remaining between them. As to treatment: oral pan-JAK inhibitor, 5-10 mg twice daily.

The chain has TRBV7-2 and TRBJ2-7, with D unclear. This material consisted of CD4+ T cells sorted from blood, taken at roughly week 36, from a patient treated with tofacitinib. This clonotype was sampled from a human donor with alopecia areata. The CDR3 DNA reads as TGTGCCAGCAGCTTGGCGGCGTCCTACGAGCAGTACTTC. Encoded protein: CASSLAASYEQYF.